This T cell receptor (beta chain) was identified during a study of blood T cell repertoires in COVID-19. Overall study context: COVID-19 samples collected from the United States, Italy and Spain covered acute and convalescent phases. The cDNA or gDNA used as material had been derived from T cells, B-cell-depleted T cells, or PBMCs.

Authors' analysis steps: Reference gene primer amplification in the assay estimated nucleated cell counts. Clones were sequenced by immunoSEQ multiplex PCR, and TCRdb holds only the in-frame ones, with some missing. The V and J calls and the clone size are those of that table, but D and trimming were determined from the DNA. Counted here are about 170,000 clones, about 88% occurring once; the ten biggest clones make up roughly 24%. Germline V gives CDR1 MNHEY, CDR2 SVGAGI. V lost 4 bases and J lost 6; bases outside the gene matches: 5. This CDR3 region has 14 residues. This chain joins TRBV6-5 and TRBJ1-5; 8 bases match TRBD1. The specimen was peripheral blood. The clonotype originates from a man aged 55-75 years with acute or convalescent COVID-19. CDR3 sequence: CASSSQGDGQPQHF. CDR3 bases: TGTGCCAGCAGTTCACAGGGGGACGGTCAGCCCCAGCATTTT.